This TCR beta chain was profiled in a study of blood T cell repertoires in COVID-19. Measured with immunoSEQ multiplex PCR; TCRdb has only the in-frame clones, and not every one. The sample consists of 200,000 to 250,000 clones, roughly four fifths of them appearing once. The CDR3 covers 11 residues. The ends were cut back, 3 bases at V and 5 bases at J, with 7 bases in the middle. Germline CDR1 reads DFQATT; CDR2 reads SNEGSKA (reference sequence). The origin of this receptor is a woman between 70 and 85 years old with COVID-19, enrolled during active disease. Sequencing was performed on peripheral blood. This chain joins TRBV20-1 and TRBJ2-5, with D tentatively TRBD2 (6 bases). The CDR3 DNA reads TGCAGTGCTAGCGGGAGTGAGACCCAGTACTTC. It translates to CSASGSETQYF.